Included here is one T cell receptor (beta chain) sequence, with context. The data belong to a study of blood T cell repertoires in COVID-19. Background on the study: Acute and convalescent COVID-19 specimens originated in the United States, Italy and Spain. Sources were T cells, B-cell-depleted T cells, or PBMCs; the material itself was cDNA or gDNA.

Assay: immunoSEQ multiplex PCR; the TCRdb copy retains only in-frame clones and omits some. This sample carries 25,000 or so clones, about 90% of them seen once, and the ten largest clones take roughly 20%. V gave up 10 bases and J gave up 2 bases; unmatched junction bases: 4. Germline CDR1 and CDR2: MNHEY and SVGAGI. CDR3 size: 13 residues. The source is a man aged 70-80 years in a cohort sampled during active COVID-19. The J gene is TRBJ2-7, the V gene TRBV6-5, with TRBD1 matching over 11 bases. The sequenced sample was peripheral blood. The CDR3 region has the DNA TGTGCCACCCTGGGACAGGGGGCCTACGAGCAGTACTTC. This translates into CATLGQGAYEQYF.